This T cell receptor (beta chain) originates from a study of regulatory T cells in long-lasting Graves disease. Study-wide background: Persistent cases were those of Graves' disease that involved over 5 years of antithyroid drugs with positive TSH receptor antibodies.

HTBI primers from iRepertoire and Arm-PCR of CDR3 regions yielded the TCR beta libraries. Original data processing: Sequenced samples collectively carried approximately 58 TRBV and 12 to 15 TRBJ segments. TCRdb independently ran MiXCR on the multiplex PCR reads; one entry per CDR3 protein. These V and J calls rely on TCRdb rather than the paper's analysis. The repertoire holds 300,000 to 350,000 distinct CDR3 sequences, with roughly a fifth as singletons. The time point: persistent/refractory GD, antithyroid drugs over 5 years with positive TRAb. The TCR library used RNA extracted from PBMCs. Study-wide findings and caveats: A greater number of public clonotypes (over 2,500) was shared by persistent patients than by new patients (about 880).

As for this clonotype: Antigen: not known.

The sequenced sample was peripheral blood mononuclear cells (PBMCs), obtained when the disease was refractory, from a patient treated with antithyroid drugs. The sequence came from a female donor with Graves disease.

The CDR3 DNA reads as TGTGCCAGCAGCCTGGAGGACATCTCTGGAAACACCATATATTTT. Its protein is CASSLEDISGNTIYF. This rearrangement joins TRBV5-4 to TRBJ1-3; D may be TRBD1 (5 bases). The germline gives CDR1 SGHNT, CDR2 YYREEE (reference sequence). This CDR3 is 15 amino acids long. V was shortened by 4 bases and J by 0 bases, with 11 bases between the two germline ends.